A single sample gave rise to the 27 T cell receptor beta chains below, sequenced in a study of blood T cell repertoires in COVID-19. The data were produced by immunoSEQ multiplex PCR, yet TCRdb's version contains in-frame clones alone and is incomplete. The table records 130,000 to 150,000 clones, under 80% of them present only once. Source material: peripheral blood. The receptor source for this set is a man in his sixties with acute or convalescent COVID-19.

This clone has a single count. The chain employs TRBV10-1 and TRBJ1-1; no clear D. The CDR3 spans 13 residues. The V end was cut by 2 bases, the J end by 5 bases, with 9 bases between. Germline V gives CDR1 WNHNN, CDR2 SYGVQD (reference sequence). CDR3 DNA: TGCGCCAGCAGTGAGGGGCGCAGGACTGAAGCTTTCTTT. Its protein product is CASSEGRRTEAFF.

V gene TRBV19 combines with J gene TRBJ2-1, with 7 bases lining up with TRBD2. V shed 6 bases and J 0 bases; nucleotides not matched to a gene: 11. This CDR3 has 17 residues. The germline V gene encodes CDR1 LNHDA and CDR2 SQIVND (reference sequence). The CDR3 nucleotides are TGTGCCAGTAGGGGTAGCGGGTCCTCCTCCTCCTACAATGAGCAGTTCTTC. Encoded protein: CASRGSGSSSSYNEQFF. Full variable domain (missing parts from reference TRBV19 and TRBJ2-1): DGGITQSPKYLFRKEGQNVTLSCEQNLNHDAMYWYRQDPGQGLRLIYYSQIVNDFQKGDIAEGYSVSREKKESFPLTVTSAQKNPTAFYLCASRGSGSSSSYNEQFFGPGTRLTVL.

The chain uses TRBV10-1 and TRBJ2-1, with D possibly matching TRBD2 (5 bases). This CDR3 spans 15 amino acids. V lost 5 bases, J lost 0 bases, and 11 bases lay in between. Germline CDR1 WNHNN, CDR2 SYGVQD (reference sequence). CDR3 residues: CASSLDSTSYNEQFF. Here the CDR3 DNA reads TGCGCCAGCAGTCTGGACTCGACCTCCTACAATGAGCAGTTCTTC.

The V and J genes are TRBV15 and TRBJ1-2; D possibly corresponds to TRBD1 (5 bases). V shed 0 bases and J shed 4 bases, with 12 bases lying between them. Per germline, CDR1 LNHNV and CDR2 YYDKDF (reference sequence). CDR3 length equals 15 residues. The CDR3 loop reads CATSREAGNVYGYTF. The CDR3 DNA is TGTGCCACCAGCAGAGAGGCAGGGAATGTCTATGGCTACACCTTC. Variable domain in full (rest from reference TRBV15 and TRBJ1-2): DAMVIQNPRYQVTQFGKPVTLSCSQTLNHNVMYWYQQKSSQAPKLLFHYYDKDFNNEADTPDNFQSRRPNTSFCFLDIRSPGLGDTAMYLCATSREAGNVYGYTFGSGTRLTVV.

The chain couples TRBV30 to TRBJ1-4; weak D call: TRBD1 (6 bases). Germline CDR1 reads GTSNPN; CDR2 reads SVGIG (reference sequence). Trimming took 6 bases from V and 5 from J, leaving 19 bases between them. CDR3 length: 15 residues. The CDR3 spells CACDVQGGLNEKLFF. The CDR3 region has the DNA TGTGCCTGTGACGTACAGGGCGGATTGAATGAAAAACTGTTTTTT. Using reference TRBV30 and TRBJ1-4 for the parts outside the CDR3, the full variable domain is SQTIHQWPATLVQPVGSPLSLECTVEGTSNPNLYWYRQAAGRGLQLLFYSVGIGQISSEVPQNLSASRPQDRQFILSSKKLLLSDSGFYLCACDVQGGLNEKLFFGSGTQLSVL.

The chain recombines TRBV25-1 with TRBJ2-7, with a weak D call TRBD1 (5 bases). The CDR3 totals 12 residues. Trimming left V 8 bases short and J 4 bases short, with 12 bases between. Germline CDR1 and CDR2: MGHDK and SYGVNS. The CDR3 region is CASETENYEQYF. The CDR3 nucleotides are TGTGCCAGCGAGACAGAGAATTACGAGCAGTACTTC.

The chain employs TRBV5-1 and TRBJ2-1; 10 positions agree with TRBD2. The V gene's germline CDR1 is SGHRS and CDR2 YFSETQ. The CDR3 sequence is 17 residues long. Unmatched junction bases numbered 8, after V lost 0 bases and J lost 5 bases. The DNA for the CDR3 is TGCGCCAGCAGCTTGGCGGCTAGCGGGAGTAGAAACAATGAGCAGTTCTTC. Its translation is CASSLAASGSRNNEQFF.

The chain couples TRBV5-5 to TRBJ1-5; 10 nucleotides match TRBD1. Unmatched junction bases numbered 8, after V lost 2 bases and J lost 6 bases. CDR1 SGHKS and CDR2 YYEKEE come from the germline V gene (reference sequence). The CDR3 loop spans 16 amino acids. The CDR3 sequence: CASSLTPGQGTQPQHF. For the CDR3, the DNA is TGTGCCAGCAGCTTAACTCCGGGACAGGGGACTCAGCCCCAGCATTTT.

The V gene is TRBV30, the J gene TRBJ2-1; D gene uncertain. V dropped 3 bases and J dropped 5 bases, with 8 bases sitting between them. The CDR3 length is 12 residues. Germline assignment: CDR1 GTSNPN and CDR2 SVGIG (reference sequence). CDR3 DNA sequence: TGTGCCTGGAGCGAGGTAAACAATGAGCAGTTCTTC. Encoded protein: CAWSEVNNEQFF.

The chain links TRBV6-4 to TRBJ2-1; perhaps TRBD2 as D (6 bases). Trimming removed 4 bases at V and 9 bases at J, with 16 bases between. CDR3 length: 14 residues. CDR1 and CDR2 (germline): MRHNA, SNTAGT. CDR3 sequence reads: CASSAQTSSSEQFF. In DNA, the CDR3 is TGTGCCAGCAGTGCCCAGACTAGTTCGAGTGAGCAGTTCTTC.

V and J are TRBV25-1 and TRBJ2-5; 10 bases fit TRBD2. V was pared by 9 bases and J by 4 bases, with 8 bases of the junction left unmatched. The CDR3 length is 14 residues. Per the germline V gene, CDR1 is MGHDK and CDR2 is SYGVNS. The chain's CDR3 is CASQSGGAIETQYF. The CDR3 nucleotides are TGTGCCAGTCAGAGCGGGGGGGCTATAGAGACCCAGTACTTC.

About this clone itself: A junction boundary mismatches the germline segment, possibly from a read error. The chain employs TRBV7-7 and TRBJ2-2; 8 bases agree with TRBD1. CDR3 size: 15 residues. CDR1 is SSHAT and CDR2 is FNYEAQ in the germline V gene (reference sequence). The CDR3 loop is CASSLKGQASGELFF. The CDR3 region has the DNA TGTGCTAGCAGCTTAAAGGGACAGGCTTCCGGGGAGCTGTTTTTT.

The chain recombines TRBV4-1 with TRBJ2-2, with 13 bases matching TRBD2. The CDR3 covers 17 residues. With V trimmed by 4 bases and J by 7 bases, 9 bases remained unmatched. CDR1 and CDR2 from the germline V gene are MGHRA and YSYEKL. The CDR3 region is CASSPGLAGDRNGELFF. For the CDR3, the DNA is TGCGCCAGCAGCCCTGGACTAGCGGGAGATCGGAACGGGGAGCTGTTTTTT.

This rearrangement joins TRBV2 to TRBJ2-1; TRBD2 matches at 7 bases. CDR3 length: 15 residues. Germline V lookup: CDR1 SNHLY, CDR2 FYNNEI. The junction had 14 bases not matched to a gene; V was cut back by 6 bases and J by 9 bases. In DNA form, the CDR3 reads TGTGCCAGCAGACCGACTAGCTTATCAAGTGGTGAGCAGTTCTTC. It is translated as CASRPTSLSSGEQFF.

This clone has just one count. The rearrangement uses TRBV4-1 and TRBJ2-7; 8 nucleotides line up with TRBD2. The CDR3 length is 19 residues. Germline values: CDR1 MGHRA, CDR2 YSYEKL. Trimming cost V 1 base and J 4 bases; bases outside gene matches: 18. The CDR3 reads CASSQGSGTSGSIRYEQYF. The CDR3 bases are TGCGCCAGCAGCCAAGGAAGTGGAACTAGCGGATCAATCCGGTACGAGCAGTACTTC.

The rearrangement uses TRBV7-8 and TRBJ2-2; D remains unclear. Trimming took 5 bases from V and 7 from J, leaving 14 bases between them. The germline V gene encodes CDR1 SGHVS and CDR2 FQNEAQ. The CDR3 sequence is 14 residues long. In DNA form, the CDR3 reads TGTGCCAGCAGCCCCTATCAGCGAGGCGGGGAGCTGTTTTTT. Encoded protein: CASSPYQRGGELFF.

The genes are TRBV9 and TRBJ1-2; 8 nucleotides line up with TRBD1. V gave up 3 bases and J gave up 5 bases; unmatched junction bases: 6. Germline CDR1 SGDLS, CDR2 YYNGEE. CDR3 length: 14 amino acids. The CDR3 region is CASSGTGTGYGYTF. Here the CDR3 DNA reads TGTGCCAGCAGCGGAACCGGGACAGGATATGGCTACACCTTC.

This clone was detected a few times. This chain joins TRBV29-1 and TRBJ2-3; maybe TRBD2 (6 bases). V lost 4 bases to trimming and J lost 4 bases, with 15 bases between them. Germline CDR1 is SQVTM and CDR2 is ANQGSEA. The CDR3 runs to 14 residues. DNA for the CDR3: TGCAGCGTTGTGATTGGGGGGACGGCAGATACGCAGTATTTT. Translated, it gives CSVVIGGTADTQYF.

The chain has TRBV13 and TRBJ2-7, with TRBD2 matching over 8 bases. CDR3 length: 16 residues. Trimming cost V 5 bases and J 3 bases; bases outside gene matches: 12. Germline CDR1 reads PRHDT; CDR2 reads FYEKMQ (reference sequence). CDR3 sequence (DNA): TGTGCCAGCAGCGTTAAGCGGGAGAGTTCTAACTACGAGCAGTACTTC. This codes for CASSVKRESSNYEQYF.

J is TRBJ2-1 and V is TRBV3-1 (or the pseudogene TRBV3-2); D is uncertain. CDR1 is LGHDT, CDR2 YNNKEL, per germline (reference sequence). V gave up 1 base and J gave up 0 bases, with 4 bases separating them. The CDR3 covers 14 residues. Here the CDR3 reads CASSQGSSYNEQFF. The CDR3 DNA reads TGTGCCAGCAGCCAAGGCAGCTCCTACAATGAGCAGTTCTTC.

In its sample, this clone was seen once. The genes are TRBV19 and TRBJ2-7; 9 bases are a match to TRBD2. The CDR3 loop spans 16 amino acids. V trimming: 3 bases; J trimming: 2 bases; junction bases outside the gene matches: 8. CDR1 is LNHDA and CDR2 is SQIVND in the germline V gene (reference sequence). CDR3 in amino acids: CASSMAHSGGTYEQYF. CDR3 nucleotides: TGTGCCAGTAGTATGGCCCATAGCGGGGGCACCTACGAGCAGTACTTC.

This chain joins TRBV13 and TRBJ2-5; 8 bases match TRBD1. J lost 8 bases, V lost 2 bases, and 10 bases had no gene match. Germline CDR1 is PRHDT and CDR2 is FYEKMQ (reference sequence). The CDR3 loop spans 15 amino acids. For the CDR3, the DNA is TGTGCCAGCAGCTTACGCGGACAGGGAGAAGTCACCCAGTACTTC. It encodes CASSLRGQGEVTQYF. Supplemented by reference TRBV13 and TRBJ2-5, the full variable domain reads AAGVIQSPRHLIKEKRETATLKCYPIPRHDTVYWYQQGPGQDPQFLISFYEKMQSDKGSIPDRFSAQQFSDYHSELNMSSLELGDSALYFCASSLRGQGEVTQYFGPGTRLLVL.

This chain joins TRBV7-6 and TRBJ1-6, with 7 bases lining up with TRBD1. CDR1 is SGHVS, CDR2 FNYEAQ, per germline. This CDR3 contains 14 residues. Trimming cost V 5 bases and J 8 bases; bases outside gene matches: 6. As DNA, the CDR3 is TGTGCCAGCAGCCGACAGGGTGACGATTCACCCCTCCACTTT. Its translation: CASSRQGDDSPLHF.

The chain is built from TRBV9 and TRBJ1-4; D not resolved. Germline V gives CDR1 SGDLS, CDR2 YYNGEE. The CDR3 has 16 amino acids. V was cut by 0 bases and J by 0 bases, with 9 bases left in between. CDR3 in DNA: TGTGCCAGCAGCGTAGGAGGCAGATCAACTAATGAAAAACTGTTTTTT. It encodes CASSVGGRSTNEKLFF.

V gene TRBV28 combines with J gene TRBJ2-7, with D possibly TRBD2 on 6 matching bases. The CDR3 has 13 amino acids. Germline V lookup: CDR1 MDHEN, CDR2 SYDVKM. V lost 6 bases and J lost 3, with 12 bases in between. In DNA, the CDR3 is TGTGCCAGCAGATCCGGGACTTTCTACGAGCAGTACTTC. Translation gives CASRSGTFYEQYF. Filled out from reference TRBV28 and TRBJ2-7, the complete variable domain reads DVKVTQSSRYLVKRTGEKVFLECVQDMDHENMFWYRQDPGLGLRLIYFSYDVKMKEKGDIPEGYSVSREKKERFSLILESASTNQTSMYLCASRSGTFYEQYFGPGTRLTVT.

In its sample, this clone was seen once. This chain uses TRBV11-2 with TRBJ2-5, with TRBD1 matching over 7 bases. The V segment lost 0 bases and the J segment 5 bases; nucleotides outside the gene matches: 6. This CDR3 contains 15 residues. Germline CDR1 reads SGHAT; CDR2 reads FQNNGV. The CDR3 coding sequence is TGTGCCAGCAGCTTAGACGACAGGGTGTGGGAGACCCAGTACTTC. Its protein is CASSLDDRVWETQYF.

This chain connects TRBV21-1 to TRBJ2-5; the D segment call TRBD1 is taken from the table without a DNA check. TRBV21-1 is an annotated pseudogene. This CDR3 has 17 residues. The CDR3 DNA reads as TGTGCCAGCAGCAAAGTTGACGCGACAGGGATTAAGGAGACCCAGTACTTC. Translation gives CASSKVDATGIKETQYF.